Given below is one T cell receptor (beta chain) in context. This clonotype came up many times. No antigen is known for it. Base qualities are not recorded, but no much larger clone differs from it by a single base. The treatment or condition tag for this specimen amounts to: allogeneic hematopoietic cell transplantation with graft depleted of TCRalphabeta T cells and CD19 B cells. The transplant recipients were children given TCRalphabeta/CD19-depleted allogeneic hematopoietic cell grafts. The protocol used for the library was PCR. Sequencing was carried out with an Illumina HiSeq 2500. TCR library preparation used molecular barcoding, with unique molecular identifiers applied to normalize quantification of the TCRbeta repertoire. TCRdb's own reprocessing of the public reads used fastp at Q25 and MiXCR and kept productive beta chains. Records with the same CDR3 protein are collapsed into one entry carrying the most frequent genes and DNA. For this sample there are about 540,000 distinct CDR3 sequences; 25% to 30% appear just once. The ten largest clones capture around a third of the sample.

V and J lose 2 bases and 1 base, and a span of 3 bases separates them. Measured from the cysteine to the phenylalanine, the CDR3 is 13 residues long. Only the CDR3 portion is preserved as DNA: 39 bases, with reading frame beginning at the first base. This record belongs to a study of T-cell reconstitution after alpha-beta-depleted transplantation in children listed by TCRdb under 2016. In terms of the full investigation: Using TCR repertoire profiling, the study quantitatively followed how T-cell immune reconstitution unfolded in children after TCRalphabeta/CD19-depleted allogeneic hematopoietic cell transplantation. The paper's findings and limits, for the study overall: Over subsequent months, a decline in hyperexpanded clone frequencies was noted, and after one year, T-cell counts and TCRbeta diversity were mostly ascribed to newly produced T cells. In some patients, the high TCRbeta diversity seen at day 60 was put down to recipient T cells and intrathymic progenitors that had survived conditioning. Apparently early alphabetaT-cell count recovery about two months after transplant reportedly relied on only several hundred rapidly expanded clones derived from non-depleted graft cells.

The sequence derives from a boy younger than two with Wiskott-Aldrich syndrome, due to receive a stem cell transplant. Here the sequenced sample was PBMCs, taken before TCRalphabeta/CD19-depleted stem cell transplant. Recombination linked TRBV12-3 or TRBV12-4 to TRBJ2-1, with the D gene call left open. The CDR3 has the sequence CASSLQSYNEQFF. The DNA reads as follows: TGTGCCAGCAGTTTACAATCCTACAATGAGCAGTTCTTC.